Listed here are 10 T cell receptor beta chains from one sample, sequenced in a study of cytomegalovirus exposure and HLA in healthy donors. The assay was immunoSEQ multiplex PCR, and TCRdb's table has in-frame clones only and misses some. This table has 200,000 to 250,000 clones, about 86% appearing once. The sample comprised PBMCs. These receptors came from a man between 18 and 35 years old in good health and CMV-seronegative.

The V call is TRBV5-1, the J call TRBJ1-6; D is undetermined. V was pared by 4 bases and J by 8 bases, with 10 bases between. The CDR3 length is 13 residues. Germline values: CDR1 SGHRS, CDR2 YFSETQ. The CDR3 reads CASSLGLDSPLHF. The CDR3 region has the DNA TGCGCCAGCAGCCTGGGGTTAGATTCACCCCTCCACTTT.

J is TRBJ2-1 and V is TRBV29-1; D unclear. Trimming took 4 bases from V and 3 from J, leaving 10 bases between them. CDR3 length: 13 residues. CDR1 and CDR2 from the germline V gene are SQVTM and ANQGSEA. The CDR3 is CSVGEQNYNEQFF. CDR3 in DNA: TGCAGCGTTGGTGAACAGAACTACAATGAGCAGTTCTTC.

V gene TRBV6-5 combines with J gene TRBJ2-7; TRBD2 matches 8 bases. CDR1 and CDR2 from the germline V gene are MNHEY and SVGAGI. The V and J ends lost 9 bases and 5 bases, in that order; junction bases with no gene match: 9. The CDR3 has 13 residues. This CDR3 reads CASAVAGHNEQYF. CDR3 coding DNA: TGTGCCAGTGCGGTAGCGGGACACAACGAGCAGTACTTC.

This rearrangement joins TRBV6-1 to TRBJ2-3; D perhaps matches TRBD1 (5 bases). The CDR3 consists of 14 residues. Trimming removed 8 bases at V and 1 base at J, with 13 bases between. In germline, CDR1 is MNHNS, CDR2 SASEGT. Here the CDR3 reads CASHKGARTDTQYF. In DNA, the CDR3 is TGTGCCAGCCACAAAGGGGCGCGCACAGATACGCAGTATTTT.

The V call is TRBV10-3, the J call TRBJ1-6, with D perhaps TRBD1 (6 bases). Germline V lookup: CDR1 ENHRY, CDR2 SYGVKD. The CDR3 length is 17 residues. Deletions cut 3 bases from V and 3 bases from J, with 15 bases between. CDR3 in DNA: TGTGCCATCAGTGATAGGGACACGAGCTTCTATAATTCACCCCTCCACTTT. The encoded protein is CAISDRDTSFYNSPLHF.

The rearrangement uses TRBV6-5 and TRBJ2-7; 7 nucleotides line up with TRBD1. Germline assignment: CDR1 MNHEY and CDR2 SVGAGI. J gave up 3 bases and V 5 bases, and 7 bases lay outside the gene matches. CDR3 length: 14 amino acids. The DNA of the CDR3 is TGTGCCAGCAGTGCACCGGGACAGAACTACGAGCAGTACTTC. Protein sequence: CASSAPGQNYEQYF.

CDR3 DNA sequence: TGTGCCAGCAGGGGGCCCCTCGGGCCTAGCACAGATACGCAGTATTTT. Translating it yields CASRGPLGPSTDTQYF. J is TRBJ2-3 and V is TRBV4-2; perhaps TRBD1 as D (5 bases). V lost 6 bases and J lost 0, with 16 bases in between. The CDR3 is made up of 16 amino acids. Germline assignment: CDR1 LGHNA and CDR2 YNFKEQ.

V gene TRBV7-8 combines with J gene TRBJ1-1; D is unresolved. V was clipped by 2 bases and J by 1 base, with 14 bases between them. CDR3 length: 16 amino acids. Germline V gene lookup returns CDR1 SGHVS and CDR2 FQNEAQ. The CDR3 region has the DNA TGTGCCAGCAGCTTATACCCCGTTTGGAGGAACACTGAAGCTTTCTTT. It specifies CASSLYPVWRNTEAFF.

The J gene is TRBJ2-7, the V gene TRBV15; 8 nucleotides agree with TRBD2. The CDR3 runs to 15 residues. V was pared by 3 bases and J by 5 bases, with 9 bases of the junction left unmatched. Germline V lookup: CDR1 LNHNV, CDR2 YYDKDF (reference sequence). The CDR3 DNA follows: TGTGCCACCAGCAGGGGGACTGCGGGGGGCCACGAGCAGTACTTC. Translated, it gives CATSRGTAGGHEQYF.

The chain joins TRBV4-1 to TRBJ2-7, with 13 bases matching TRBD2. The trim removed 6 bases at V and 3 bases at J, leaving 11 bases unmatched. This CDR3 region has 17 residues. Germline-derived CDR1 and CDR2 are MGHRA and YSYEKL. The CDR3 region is CASRGVRTSGGGYEQYF. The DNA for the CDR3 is TGCGCCAGCAGGGGGGTGAGGACTAGCGGGGGAGGCTACGAGCAGTACTTC.